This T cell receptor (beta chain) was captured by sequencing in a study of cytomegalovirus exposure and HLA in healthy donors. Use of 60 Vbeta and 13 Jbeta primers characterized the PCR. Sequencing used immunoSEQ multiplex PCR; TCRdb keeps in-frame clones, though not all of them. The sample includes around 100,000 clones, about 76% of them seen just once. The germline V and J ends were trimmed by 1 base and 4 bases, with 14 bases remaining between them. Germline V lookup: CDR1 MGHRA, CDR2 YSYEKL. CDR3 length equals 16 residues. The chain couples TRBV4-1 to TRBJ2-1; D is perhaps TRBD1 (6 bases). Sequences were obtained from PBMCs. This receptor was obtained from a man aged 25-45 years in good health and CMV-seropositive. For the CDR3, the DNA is TGCGCCAGCAGCCAAGGTAACAGGGCCCCTTACAATGAGCAGTTCTTC. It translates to CASSQGNRAPYNEQFF.